The clone carrying this TCR beta chain was seen at least ten times. Its antigen is unidentified. Template switching (which added a universal primer site) was used, and cDNA carried unique molecular identifiers. TCRdb called the 5' RACE reads again in MiXCR, with one record for every CDR3 protein. Among around 490,000 distinct CDR3 sequences listed, more than 20% were seen once. This sample was included in a study of identical twins. The study's findings and limits: Abundant beta clonotypes from cord blood had fewer insertions, unlike memory repertoires, which showed none. Invariant MAIT and iNKT cells are populations that could partly confound zero-insertion analyses.

V was pared by 0 bases and J by 4 bases, with 20 bases between. Germline V gene lookup returns CDR1 SGHRS and CDR2 YFSETQ. The CDR3 has 17 residues. The same specimen was also included in a second study, on yellow fever vaccine responses in identical twins.

Material for sequencing was CD4+ T cells sorted from blood. This clonotype was obtained from a woman younger than 30 in good health. The rearrangement joins TRBV5-1 to TRBJ2-7, with no clear D. Here the CDR3 reads CASSLVVAGNLNYEQYF. The CDR3 nucleotides are TGCGCCAGCAGCTTGGTGGTTGCTGGGAACCTTAATTACGAGCAGTACTTC. The variable domain in full, with the rest retrieved from reference TRBV5-1 and TRBJ2-7, is KAGVTQTPRYLIKTRGQQVTLSCSPISGHRSVSWYQQTPGQGLQFLFEYFSETQRNKGNFPGRFSGRQFSNSRSEMNVSTLELGDSALYLCASSLVVAGNLNYEQYFGPGTRLTVT.